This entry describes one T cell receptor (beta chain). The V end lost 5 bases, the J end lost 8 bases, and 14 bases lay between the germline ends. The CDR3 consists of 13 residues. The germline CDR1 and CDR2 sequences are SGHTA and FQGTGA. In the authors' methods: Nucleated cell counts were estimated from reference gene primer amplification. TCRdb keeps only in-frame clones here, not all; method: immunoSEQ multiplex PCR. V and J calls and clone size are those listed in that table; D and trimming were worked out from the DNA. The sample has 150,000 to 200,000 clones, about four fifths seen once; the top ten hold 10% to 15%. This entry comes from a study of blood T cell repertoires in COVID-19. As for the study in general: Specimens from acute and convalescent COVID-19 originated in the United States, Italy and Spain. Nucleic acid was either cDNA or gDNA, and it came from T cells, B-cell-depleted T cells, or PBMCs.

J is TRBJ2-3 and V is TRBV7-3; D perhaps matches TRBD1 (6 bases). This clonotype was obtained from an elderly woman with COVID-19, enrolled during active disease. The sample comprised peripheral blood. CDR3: CASSPTGPSTQYF. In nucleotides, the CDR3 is TGTGCCAGCAGCCCCACAGGGCCGAGTACGCAGTATTTT.